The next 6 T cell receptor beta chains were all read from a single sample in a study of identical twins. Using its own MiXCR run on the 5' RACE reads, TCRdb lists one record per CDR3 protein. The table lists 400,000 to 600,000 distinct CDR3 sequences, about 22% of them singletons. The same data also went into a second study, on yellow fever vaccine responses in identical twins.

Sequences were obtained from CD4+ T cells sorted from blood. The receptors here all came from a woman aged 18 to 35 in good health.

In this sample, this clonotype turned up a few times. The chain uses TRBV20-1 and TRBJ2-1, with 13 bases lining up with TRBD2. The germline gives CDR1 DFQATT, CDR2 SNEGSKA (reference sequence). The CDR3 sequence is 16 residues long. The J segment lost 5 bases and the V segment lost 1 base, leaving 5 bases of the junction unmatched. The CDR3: CSARAPGLAGNNEQFF. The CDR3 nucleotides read TGCAGTGCTAGAGCTCCGGGACTAGCGGGGAACAATGAGCAGTTCTTC.

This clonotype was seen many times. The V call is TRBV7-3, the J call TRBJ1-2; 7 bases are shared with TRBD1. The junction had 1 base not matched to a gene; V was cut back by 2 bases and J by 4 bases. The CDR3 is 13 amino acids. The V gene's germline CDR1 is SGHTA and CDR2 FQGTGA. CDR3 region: CASSLPGGYGYTF. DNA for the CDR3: TGTGCCAGCAGCTTACCAGGGGGCTATGGCTACACCTTC.

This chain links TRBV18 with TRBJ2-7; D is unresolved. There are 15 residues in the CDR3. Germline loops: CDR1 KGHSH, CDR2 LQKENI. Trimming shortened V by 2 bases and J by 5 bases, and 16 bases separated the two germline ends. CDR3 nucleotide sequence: TGTGCCAGCTCACCAATCACCGGTCCAAGCCACGAGCAGTACTTC. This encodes CASSPITGPSHEQYF.

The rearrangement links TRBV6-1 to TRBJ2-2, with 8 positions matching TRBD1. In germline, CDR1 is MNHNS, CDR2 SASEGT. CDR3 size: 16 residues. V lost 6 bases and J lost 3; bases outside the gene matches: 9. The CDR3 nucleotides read TGTGCCAGCAGCCCGGACAGGGCCTCCCACACCGGGGAGCTGTTTTTT. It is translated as CASSPDRASHTGELFF.

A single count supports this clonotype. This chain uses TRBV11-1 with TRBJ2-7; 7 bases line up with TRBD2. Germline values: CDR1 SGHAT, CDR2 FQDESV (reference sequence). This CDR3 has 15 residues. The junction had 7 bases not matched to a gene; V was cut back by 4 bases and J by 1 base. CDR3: CASSYARDYSYEQYF. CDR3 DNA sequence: TGTGCCAGCAGCTACGCGCGGGACTATTCCTACGAGCAGTACTTC.

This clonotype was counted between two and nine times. CDR3 sequence: CASSSKRRDYSPVGDTQYF. CDR3 sequence (DNA): TGTGCCAGCAGCTCAAAAAGGAGGGATTATAGCCCAGTCGGGGATACGCAGTATTTT. This chain connects TRBV11-2 to TRBJ2-3; maybe TRBD2 (6 bases). CDR3 length: 19 residues. Per the germline V gene, CDR1 is SGHAT and CDR2 is FQNNGV. The germline V and J ends were trimmed by 4 bases and 6 bases, with 29 bases remaining between them.